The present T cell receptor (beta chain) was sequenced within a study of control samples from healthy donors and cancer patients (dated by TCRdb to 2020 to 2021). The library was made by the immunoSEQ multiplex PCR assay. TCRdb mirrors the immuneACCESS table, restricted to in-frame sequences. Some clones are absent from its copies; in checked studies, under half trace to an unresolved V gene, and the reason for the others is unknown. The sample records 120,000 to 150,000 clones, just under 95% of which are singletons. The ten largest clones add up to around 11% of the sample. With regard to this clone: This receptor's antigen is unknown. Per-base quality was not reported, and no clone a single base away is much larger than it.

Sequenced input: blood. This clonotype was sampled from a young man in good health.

The CDR3 region: CASTSQNTEAFF. The nucleotides read TGTGCCAGCACCAGCCAGAACACTGAAGCTTTCTTT. The rearrangement joined TRBV28 to TRBJ1-1; too little of a D gene remains to name it. The CDR3 runs 12 amino acids, cysteine and phenylalanine included. CDR3 DNA only is kept here, 36 bases in frame from base 1. Relative to germline, V is 7 bases shorter and J is 1 base shorter, with 7 bases between their ends. The germline V gene specifies MDHEN as CDR1 and SYDVKM as CDR2.